Shown below are 25 T cell receptor beta chains from a single sample sequenced in a study of cytomegalovirus exposure and HLA in healthy donors. The study ran its PCR with 60 Vbeta and 13 Jbeta primers. The protocol was immunoSEQ multiplex PCR, while the TCRdb copy is restricted to in-frame clones and leaves out a portion. The sample has fewer than 130,000 clones; roughly 80% are singletons. Sequencing was carried out using PBMCs. The source is a female donor in good health and CMV-seropositive.

V is TRBV11-3 and J is TRBJ1-1, with no clear D. CDR3 length: 12 amino acids. With 4 bases removed from V and 11 bases from J, the gap between germline ends came to 14 bases. Germline values: CDR1 SGHNT, CDR2 YENEEA. DNA of the CDR3: TGTGCCAGCAGCTCCCGGACTGGGTCGGCTTTCTTT. Protein: CASSSRTGSAFF.

The V call is TRBV27, the J call TRBJ1-2, with TRBD1 as a possible D gene (5 bases). This CDR3 comprises 13 residues. Trimming took 4 bases from V and 3 from J, leaving 9 bases between them. Per the germline V gene, CDR1 is MNHEY and CDR2 is SMNVEV (reference sequence). In DNA form, the CDR3 reads TGTGCCAGCAGTTCCCAGGGATACTATGGCTACACCTTC. Amino acids: CASSSQGYYGYTF.

The genes are TRBV6-6 and TRBJ1-6; the D gene is possibly TRBD1 (6 bases). There are 14 residues in the CDR3. CDR1 MNHNY and CDR2 SVGAGI come from the germline V gene (reference sequence). V lost 5 bases to trimming and J lost 6 bases, with 11 bases between them. The CDR3 region is CASSRQESNSPLHF. CDR3 bases: TGTGCCAGCAGTCGACAGGAAAGTAATTCACCCCTCCACTTT.

The chain employs TRBV7-9 and TRBJ2-1; 7 nucleotides agree with TRBD2. The germline gives CDR1 SEHNR, CDR2 FQNEAQ (reference sequence). The CDR3 has 16 amino acids. Trimming at V came to 0 bases and at J to 5 bases, leaving 7 bases not matched to a gene. The CDR3 loop reads CASSLATSPGNNEQFF. Here the CDR3 DNA reads TGTGCCAGCAGCTTAGCGACTAGCCCAGGAAACAATGAGCAGTTCTTC.

The V call is TRBV7-2, the J call TRBJ2-5; 11 nucleotides agree with TRBD2. Trimming at V came to 2 bases and at J to 5 bases, leaving 7 bases not matched to a gene. Germline assignment: CDR1 SGHTA and CDR2 FQGNSA. CDR3 length: 16 residues. The CDR3 is CASSLNSGRAGETQYF. Here the CDR3 DNA reads TGTGCCAGCAGCTTAAATAGCGGGAGGGCCGGTGAGACCCAGTACTTC.

The J gene is TRBJ2-5, the V gene TRBV9; 10 positions agree with TRBD2. CDR1 is SGDLS, CDR2 YYNGEE, per germline. CDR3 length: 15 residues. V trimming: 3 bases; J trimming: 2 bases; junction bases outside the gene matches: 4. The CDR3 bases are TGTGCCAGCAGCGGGTTAGCGGGGGGTCAAGAGACCCAGTACTTC. As protein: CASSGLAGGQETQYF.

This clone has only a few counts. The CDR3 DNA is TGTGCCAGCAGGGAAGAGGCGGGCGAAGAGACCCAGTACTTC. It encodes CASREEAGEETQYF. This rearrangement joins TRBV25-1 to TRBJ2-5; D is perhaps TRBD2 (5 bases). The CDR3 covers 14 residues. Looked up from germline, CDR1 is MGHDK and CDR2 is SYGVNS. Deletions cut 6 bases from V and 3 bases from J, with 14 bases between.

This clone was observed a few times. The chain is built from TRBV15 and TRBJ1-2, with 7 bases lining up with TRBD1. The CDR3 is 13 residues long. Germline CDR1 LNHNV, CDR2 YYDKDF (reference sequence). Unmatched junction bases numbered 4, after V lost 5 bases and J lost 4 bases. CDR3 sequence reads: CATSGGQRYGYTF. The CDR3 DNA reads TGTGCCACCAGCGGGGGACAGCGCTATGGCTACACCTTC.

V is TRBV11-2 and J is TRBJ2-6; TRBD1 matches 10 bases. V dropped 5 bases and J dropped 2; count of bases not matched to a gene: 3. This CDR3 is built from 16 residues. Germline lookup yields CDR1 SGHAT and CDR2 FQNNGV. The CDR3 reads CASSATGGTGANVLTF. CDR3 DNA: TGTGCCAGCAGCGCGACAGGGGGCACTGGGGCCAACGTCCTGACTTTC.

This clone was picked up a small number of times. V and J are TRBV21-1 and TRBJ1-1. TRBV21-1 is tagged as a pseudogene. This CDR3 has 15 residues. The CDR3 coding sequence is TGTGCCAGCAGCAAAGACCGGGGGTGGGTCACTGAAGCTTTCTTT. It encodes CASSKDRGWVTEAFF.

The chain carries TRBV11-2 and TRBJ2-7; D is possibly TRBD1 (6 bases). The CDR3 has 14 amino acids. V was trimmed by 1 base and J by 1 base, leaving 8 bases between them. From germline, CDR1 is SGHAT and CDR2 FQNNGV. Written as DNA, the CDR3 is TGTGCCAGCAGCTTAGCCAGGGGATCCTACGAGCAGTACTTC. This sequence encodes CASSLARGSYEQYF.

The rearrangement links TRBV13 to TRBJ1-1, with TRBD1 identical over 8 bases. In germline, CDR1 is PRHDT, CDR2 FYEKMQ (reference sequence). CDR3 length equals 15 residues. V trimming: 2 bases; J trimming: 1 base; junction bases outside the gene matches: 3. CDR3 loop: CASSLPGQANTEAFF. The CDR3 DNA reads TGTGCCAGCAGCTTACCGGGACAGGCGAACACTGAAGCTTTCTTT.

This clone appeared a few times. The chain uses TRBV5-1 and TRBJ1-2; a weak D match, TRBD1 (6 bases). CDR3 length: 18 amino acids. V gave up 5 bases and J gave up 3 bases, with 26 bases separating them. Germline V gives CDR1 SGHRS, CDR2 YFSETQ. CDR3 in amino acids: CASRYTSGGPSQYYGYTF. In DNA, the CDR3 is TGCGCCAGCAGATACACCTCGGGGGGCCCTAGTCAATACTATGGCTACACCTTC.

This sequence joins TRBV29-1 and TRBJ2-3; D gene uncertain. CDR1 SQVTM and CDR2 ANQGSEA come from the germline V gene. With 1 base removed from V and 6 bases from J, the gap between germline ends came to 11 bases. This CDR3 has 13 residues. CDR3 DNA sequence: TGCAGCGTTGAAGTGAGTTCCTCGGATACGCAGTATTTT. Residues: CSVEVSSSDTQYF.

The chain is built from TRBV19 and TRBJ1-5; TRBD1 matches at 9 bases. V shed 6 bases and J 4 bases; nucleotides not matched to a gene: 7. Germline V gene sequence: CDR1 LNHDA, CDR2 SQIVND (reference sequence). This CDR3 region has 15 residues. CDR3 protein: CASRFLDRGNQPQHF. In DNA form, the CDR3 reads TGTGCCAGTAGATTTCTGGACAGGGGAAATCAGCCCCAGCATTTT. The whole variable domain, remainder taken from reference TRBV19 and TRBJ1-5, is DGGITQSPKYLFRKEGQNVTLSCEQNLNHDAMYWYRQDPGQGLRLIYYSQIVNDFQKGDIAEGYSVSREKKESFPLTVTSAQKNPTAFYLCASRFLDRGNQPQHFGDGTRLSIL.

This chain joins TRBV5-1 and TRBJ1-1, with a weak D call TRBD1 (5 bases). Germline loops: CDR1 SGHRS, CDR2 YFSETQ. V was pared by 2 bases and J by 3 bases, with 11 bases between. The CDR3 has 14 residues. The CDR3 DNA follows: TGCGCCAGCAGCTTAGACAGTTACGACACTGAAGCTTTCTTT. Its protein product is CASSLDSYDTEAFF.

The chain employs TRBV19 and TRBJ1-1; D is unclear. Between the trimmed V and J ends, which lost 2 bases and 0 bases, there was a span of 7 bases. Per germline, CDR1 LNHDA and CDR2 SQIVND (reference sequence). The length of the CDR3 is 14 residues. As DNA, the CDR3 is TGTGCCAGTAGTATATCTAGGATGAACACTGAAGCTTTCTTT. Translation: CASSISRMNTEAFF.

This chain links TRBV27 with TRBJ2-1; TRBD2 is a possible D gene (6 bases). Germline V gene sequence: CDR1 MNHEY, CDR2 SMNVEV (reference sequence). V dropped 5 bases and J dropped 0 bases, with 26 bases sitting between them. This CDR3 is built from 20 residues. The DNA of the CDR3 is TGTGCCAGCAGTCCTAAGGAGGGACTCAGAATCGGGATCTCCTACAATGAGCAGTTCTTC. Translated, it gives CASSPKEGLRIGISYNEQFF.

The rearrangement links TRBV10-1 to TRBJ2-7; D is perhaps TRBD2 (6 bases). The CDR3 runs 15 residues. Trimming shortened V by 0 bases and J by 1 base, and 10 bases separated the two germline ends. CDR1 and CDR2 from the germline V gene are WNHNN and SYGVQD (reference sequence). CDR3 sequence reads: CASSESWGTSYEQYF. The CDR3 DNA follows: TGCGCCAGCAGTGAGTCATGGGGGACTTCCTACGAGCAGTACTTC.

The chain is built from TRBV6-4 and TRBJ2-1; the match to TRBD2 covers 8 bases. V lost 0 bases, J lost 6 bases, and 4 bases stayed unmatched. The CDR3 spans 15 residues. Per germline, CDR1 MRHNA and CDR2 SNTAGT. The CDR3 loop reads CASSDSAGEANEQFF. The CDR3 DNA follows: TGTGCCAGCAGTGACTCAGCGGGAGAGGCCAATGAGCAGTTCTTC.

This clone came up once. V usage is TRBV5-5 and J usage is TRBJ2-7, with 14 bases matching TRBD2. Germline V lookup: CDR1 SGHKS, CDR2 YYEKEE (reference sequence). J gave up 5 bases and V 2 bases, and 6 bases lay outside the gene matches. The CDR3 has 16 residues. CDR3 nucleotides: TGTGCCAGCAGCTTCGAGGGACTAGCGGGAGTGCACGAGCAGTACTTC. It translates to CASSFEGLAGVHEQYF.

The chain has TRBV5-1 and TRBJ2-1, with 9 bases aligning to TRBD2. J gave up 2 bases and V 2 bases, and 2 bases lay outside the gene matches. The CDR3 is made up of 15 amino acids. CDR1 is SGHRS and CDR2 is YFSETQ in the germline V gene. CDR3 nucleotide sequence: TGCGCCAGCAGCTTTTTAGCGGGGGCCTACAATGAGCAGTTCTTC. This codes for CASSFLAGAYNEQFF. Filled out from reference TRBV5-1 and TRBJ2-1, the complete variable domain reads KAGVTQTPRYLIKTRGQQVTLSCSPISGHRSVSWYQQTPGQGLQFLFEYFSETQRNKGNFPGRFSGRQFSNSRSEMNVSTLELGDSALYLCASSFLAGAYNEQFFGPGTRLTVL.

The chain combines TRBV5-1 with TRBJ1-5; TRBD1 might be the D (5 bases). Germline assignment: CDR1 SGHRS and CDR2 YFSETQ. V was shortened by 0 bases and J by 7 bases, with 14 bases between the two germline ends. CDR3 length equals 15 residues. CDR3 nucleotide sequence: TGCGCCAGCAGCTTGGATGGTGGCAGGGAACAGCCCCAGCATTTT. This translates into CASSLDGGREQPQHF.

The chain couples TRBV5-1 to TRBJ2-7; TRBD2 might be the D (6 bases). Per the germline V gene, CDR1 is SGHRS and CDR2 is YFSETQ. V dropped 3 bases and J dropped 3 bases, with 10 bases sitting between them. This CDR3 has 13 amino acids. Here the CDR3 DNA reads TGCGCCAGCAGCTCCCCGGGACTCTACGAGCAGTACTTC. Its protein is CASSSPGLYEQYF.

The chain uses TRBV6-5 and TRBJ2-6, with 7 bases matching TRBD1. V was pared by 2 bases and J by 0 bases, with 1 base of the junction left unmatched. The CDR3 is made up of 16 amino acids. Germline CDR1 MNHEY, CDR2 SVGAGI. As DNA, the CDR3 is TGTGCCAGCAGTTACCCAGGGGGCTCTGGGGCCAACGTCCTGACTTTC. Translated: CASSYPGGSGANVLTF.